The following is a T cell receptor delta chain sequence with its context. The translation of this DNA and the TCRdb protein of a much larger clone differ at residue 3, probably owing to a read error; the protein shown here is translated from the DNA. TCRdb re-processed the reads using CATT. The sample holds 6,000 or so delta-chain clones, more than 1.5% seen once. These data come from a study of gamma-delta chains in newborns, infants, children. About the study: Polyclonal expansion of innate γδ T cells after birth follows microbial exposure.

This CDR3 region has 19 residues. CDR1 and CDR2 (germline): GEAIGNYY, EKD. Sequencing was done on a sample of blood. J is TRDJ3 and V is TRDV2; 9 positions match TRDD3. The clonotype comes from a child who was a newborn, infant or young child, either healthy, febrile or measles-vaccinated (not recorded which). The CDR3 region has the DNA TGTGCCCGTGACACCTGGGGGATCCTGGCCTCCTGGGACACCCGACAGATGTTTTTC. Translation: CARDTWGILASWDTRQMFF.